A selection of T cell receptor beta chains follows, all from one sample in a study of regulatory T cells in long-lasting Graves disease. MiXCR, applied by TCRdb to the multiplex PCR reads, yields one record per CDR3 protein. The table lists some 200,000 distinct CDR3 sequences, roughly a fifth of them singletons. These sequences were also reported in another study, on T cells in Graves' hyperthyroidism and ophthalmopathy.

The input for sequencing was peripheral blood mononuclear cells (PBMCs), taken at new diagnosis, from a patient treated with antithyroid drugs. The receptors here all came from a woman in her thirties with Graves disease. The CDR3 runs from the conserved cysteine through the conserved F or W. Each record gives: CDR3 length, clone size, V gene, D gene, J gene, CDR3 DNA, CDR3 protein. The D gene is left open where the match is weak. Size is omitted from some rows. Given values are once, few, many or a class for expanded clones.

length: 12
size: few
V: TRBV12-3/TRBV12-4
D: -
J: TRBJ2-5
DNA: TGTGCCAGCAGTACAGGGTCAGAGACCCAGTACTTC
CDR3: CASSTGSETQYF

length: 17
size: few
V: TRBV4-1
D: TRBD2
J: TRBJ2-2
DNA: TGCGCCAGCAGCCAAGGAGCTAGCGGGGGGATCACCGGGGAGCTGTTTTTT
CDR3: CASSQGASGGITGELFF

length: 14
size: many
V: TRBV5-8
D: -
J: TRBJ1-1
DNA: TGTGCCAGCAGCGATGCAAGGGCCCGGGGTGAAGCTTTCTTT
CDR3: CASSDARARGEAFF

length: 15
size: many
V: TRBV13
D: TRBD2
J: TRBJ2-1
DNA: TGTGCCAGCAGCTCAAGGACTAGTCCCGACAATGAGCAGTTCTTC
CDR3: CASSSRTSPDNEQFF

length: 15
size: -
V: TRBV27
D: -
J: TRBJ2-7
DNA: TGTGCCAGCAGCTTCGGACTGGTGGGGACCTACGAGCAGTACTTC
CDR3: CASSFGLVGTYEQYF

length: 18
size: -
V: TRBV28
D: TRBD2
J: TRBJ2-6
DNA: TGTGCCAGCAGGACCACTAGCGGGGGTATCTCTGGGGCCAACGTCCTGACTTTC
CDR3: CASRTTSGGISGANVLTF

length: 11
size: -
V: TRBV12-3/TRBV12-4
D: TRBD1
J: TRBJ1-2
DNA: TGTGCCAGCGGAAACAGGGGTGGCTACACCTTC
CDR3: CASGNRGGYTF

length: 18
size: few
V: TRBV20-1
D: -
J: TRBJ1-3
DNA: TGCAGTGCTAGAGACGCGGGTGGGTCAGGGGCCTCTGGAAACACCATATATTTT
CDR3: CSARDAGGSGASGNTIYF

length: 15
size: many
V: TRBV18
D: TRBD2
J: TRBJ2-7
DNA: TGTGCCAGCGCCCCCGGGACTAGCGGTGCCTACGAGCAGTACTTC
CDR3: CASAPGTSGAYEQYF

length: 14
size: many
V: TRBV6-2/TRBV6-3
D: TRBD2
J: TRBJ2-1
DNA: TGTGCCAGCAGAATAGCGGGGGGGCGCAATGAGCAGTTCTTC
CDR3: CASRIAGGRNEQFF

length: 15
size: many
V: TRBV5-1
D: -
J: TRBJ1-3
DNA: TGCGCCAGCAGCTTGGCCAGCTCCTCTGGAAACACCATATATTTT
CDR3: CASSLASSSGNTIYF

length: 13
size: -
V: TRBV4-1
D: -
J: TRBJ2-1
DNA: TGCGCCAGCAGCCAAGATTATAACAATGAGCAGTTCTTC
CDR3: CASSQDYNNEQFF

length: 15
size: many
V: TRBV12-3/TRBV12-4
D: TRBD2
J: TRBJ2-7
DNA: TGTGCCAGCAGACCCCGACTAGCGGGAGGTTTTGAGCAGTACTTC
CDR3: CASRPRLAGGFEQYF

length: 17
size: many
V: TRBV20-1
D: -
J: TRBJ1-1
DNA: TGCAGTGCCAGAGGGTTCGGGCAGGGACTGGGGAACACTGAAGCTTTCTTT
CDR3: CSARGFGQGLGNTEAFF

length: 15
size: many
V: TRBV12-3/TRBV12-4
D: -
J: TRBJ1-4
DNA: TGTGCCAGCAGTCTTGGGGCAATAACTAATGAAAAACTGTTTTTT
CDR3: CASSLGAITNEKLFF

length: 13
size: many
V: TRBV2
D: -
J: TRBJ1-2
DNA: TGTGCCAGCTCCACAGGGAGGAAGGATGGCTACACCTTC
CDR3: CASSTGRKDGYTF

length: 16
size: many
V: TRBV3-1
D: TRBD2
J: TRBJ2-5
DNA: TGTGCCAGCAGCCTAATTAGCGGGAGGGCCGAGGAGACCCAGTACTTC
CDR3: CASSLISGRAEETQYF

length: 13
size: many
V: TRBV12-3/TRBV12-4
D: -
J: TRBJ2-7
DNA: TGTGCCAGCAGTTTCAAGCGGAGCTACGAGCAGTACTTC
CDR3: CASSFKRSYEQYF

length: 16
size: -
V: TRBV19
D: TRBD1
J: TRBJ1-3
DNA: TGTGCCAGTAGTTTCGGGACAGTATCCTCTGGAAACACCATATATTTT
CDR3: CASSFGTVSSGNTIYF

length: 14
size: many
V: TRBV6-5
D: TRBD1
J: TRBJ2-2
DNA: TGTGCCAGCAGTTATGACAGGGCCTCCGGGGAGCTGTTTTTT
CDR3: CASSYDRASGELFF

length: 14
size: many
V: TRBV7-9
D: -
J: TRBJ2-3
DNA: TGTGCCAGCAGCTTAGGGTCACACACAGATACGCAGTATTTT
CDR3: CASSLGSHTDTQYF

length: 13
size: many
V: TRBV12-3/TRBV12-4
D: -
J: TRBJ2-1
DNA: TGTGCCAGCAGTCTTGAGGAGTACAATGAGCAGTTCTTC
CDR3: CASSLEEYNEQFF

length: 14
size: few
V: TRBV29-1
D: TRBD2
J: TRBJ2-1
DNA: TGCAGCGTTGAGAGCGGGAGAGGTAAGGATGAGCAGTTCTTC
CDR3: CSVESGRGKDEQFF

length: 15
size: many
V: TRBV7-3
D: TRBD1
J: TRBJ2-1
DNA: TGTGCCAGCAGCTTTGGGACAGGGGCGGACAATGAGCAGTTCTTC
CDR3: CASSFGTGADNEQFF

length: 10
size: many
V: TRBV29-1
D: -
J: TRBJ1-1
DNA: TGCAGCGTTCGGGATTTAGAAGCTTTCTTT
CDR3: CSVRDLEAFF